This section outlines one TCR beta chain sequence together with its context. Its antigen is as yet unknown. A quantitative 5'-RACE method, one with molecular barcodes, was used to make TCR beta libraries. TCRdb re-derived calls from the 5' RACE reads in MiXCR, one entry per CDR3 protein. The table lists 200,000 to 250,000 distinct CDR3 sequences, about a sixth of them singletons. CDR1 and CDR2 from the germline V gene are MNHNS and SASEGT. With V trimmed by 0 bases and J by 3 bases, 3 bases remained unmatched. This CDR3 comprises 15 residues. This sample is part of a study of CD8 T cells in ankylosing spondylitis. Study-wide results and limits: Some motif variants were previously reported in reactive arthritis synovial fluid and blood. What appeared characteristic of ankylosing spondylitis blood was a TCR beta motif of fewer than ten highly homologous variants. With a CD8+ phenotype, disease-linked clones were relatively rare in peripheral blood. Enrichment of disease-linked clones was reportedly significant in matched ankylosing spondylitis synovial fluid.

The gene calls are TRBV6-1 and TRBJ2-7; 9 bases fit TRBD2. The material sequenced was blood, either unsorted or a sorted T cell fraction (not recorded which). The sequence came from a male donor with ankylosing spondylitis. This CDR3 reads CASSEAASGIYEQYF. As DNA, the CDR3 is TGTGCCAGCAGTGAAGCTGCTAGCGGGATCTACGAGCAGTACTTC.